This TCR beta chain comes out of a study of T-cell reconstitution after alpha-beta-depleted transplantation in children. Preparing the TCRbeta library involved the use of unique molecular identifiers. Each CDR3 protein gets one entry after TCRdb re-called the PCR reads with MiXCR. This table has under 300,000 distinct CDR3 sequences, more than 7.5% appearing once. Trimming shortened V by 3 bases and J by 4 bases, and 17 bases separated the two germline ends. Germline lookup yields CDR1 DFQATT and CDR2 SNEGSKA (reference sequence). The CDR3 runs to 15 residues. This clonotype showed up many times. This TCR derives from a human donor who donated a stem cell graft to a child with SCID. Sample: PBMCs from the stem cell graft donor, taken from the stem cell graft. The chain recombines TRBV20-1 with TRBJ2-3; D possibly matches TRBD1 or TRBD2 (5 bases each). The CDR3 DNA is TGCAGTGCTAGCTCCGGGACCTTTATGGCAGATACGCAGTATTTT. Encoded protein: CSASSGTFMADTQYF.